What follows are 32 T cell receptor beta chains derived from one specimen sequenced in a study of shared clonotypes between healthy human individuals. Sequencing was performed with immunoSEQ multiplex PCR; in TCRdb, only in-frame clones are kept and a portion is missing. The table lists around 1.9 million clones, 85% to 95% of them singletons. CD45RO-negative cells were positively selected for CCR7, leaving out terminally differentiated effector memory CD45RA+ cells. The sequenced material came from naive CD8+ T cells from PBMCs. Source of these receptors: a man between 18 and 29 years old in good health. Some clones in this sample may be carry-over from other donors' samples.

This chain connects TRBV2 to TRBJ2-4; D gene unclear. Germline V gene sequence: CDR1 SNHLY, CDR2 FYNNEI. V lost 6 bases, J lost 0 bases, and 12 bases lay in between. The CDR3 has 15 amino acids. CDR3: CASRHDTLAKNIQYF. The CDR3 DNA follows: TGTGCCAGCAGGCATGACACTCTAGCCAAAAACATTCAGTACTTC.

V is TRBV10-2 and J is TRBJ2-1; 14 bases map to TRBD2. Germline V CDR1 and CDR2: WSHSY, SAAADI. The CDR3 totals 16 residues. The V and J ends lost 2 bases and 12 bases, in that order; junction bases with no gene match: 9. In DNA form, the CDR3 reads TGCGCCAGCAGTGAGGGGACTAGCGGGGGAATCGACGTGCAGTTCTTC. It specifies CASSEGTSGGIDVQFF.

The chain uses TRBV27 and TRBJ2-2; 9 nucleotides agree with TRBD2. Germline CDR1 reads MNHEY; CDR2 reads SMNVEV (reference sequence). V trimming: 5 bases; J trimming: 0 bases; junction bases outside the gene matches: 4. This CDR3 has 16 amino acids. The CDR3 DNA sequence: TGTGCCAGCAGTGTACTAGCGGGTACGAACACCGGGGAGCTGTTTTTT. Its protein product is CASSVLAGTNTGELFF.

The V and J genes are TRBV5-4 and TRBJ2-1, with D perhaps matching TRBD2 (5 bases). The CDR3 sequence is 15 residues long. The V gene lost 0 bases and the J gene lost 0 bases, with 7 bases spanning the gap. Per germline, CDR1 SGHNT and CDR2 YYREEE (reference sequence). The CDR3 loop reads CASSLAGFSYNEQFF. The CDR3 DNA reads as TGTGCCAGCAGCTTGGCGGGATTCTCCTACAATGAGCAGTTCTTC.

The gene calls are TRBV14 and TRBJ2-5; D gene unclear. Trimming removed 0 bases at V and 0 bases at J, with 11 bases between. CDR1 is SGHDN and CDR2 is FVKESK in the germline V gene. The CDR3 loop spans 16 amino acids. The chain's CDR3 is CASSQDRFWDQETQYF. CDR3 DNA sequence: TGTGCCAGCAGCCAAGATCGGTTTTGGGACCAAGAGACCCAGTACTTC.

J is TRBJ1-1 and V is TRBV6-6; D is ambiguous. This CDR3 has 14 amino acids. Germline V lookup: CDR1 MNHNY, CDR2 SVGAGI (reference sequence). V was trimmed by 3 bases and J by 0 bases, leaving 8 bases between them. This CDR3 is CASSYGEVNTEAFF. CDR3 bases: TGTGCCAGCAGTTATGGGGAGGTGAACACTGAAGCTTTCTTT.

V and J are TRBV5-1 and TRBJ2-1, with D possibly matching TRBD2 (6 bases). Deletions cut 4 bases from V and 5 bases from J, with 19 bases between. Germline CDR1 reads SGHRS; CDR2 reads YFSETQ. This CDR3 has 16 amino acids. CDR3 bases: TGCGCCAGCAGCCCCCCACCGCGGAGGGAAAACAATGAGCAGTTCTTC. Translation: CASSPPPRRENNEQFF.

The chain uses TRBV7-2 and TRBJ2-1; D remains unclear. The CDR3 runs 11 residues. With 5 bases removed from V and 6 bases from J, the gap between germline ends came to 5 bases. Germline V gives CDR1 SGHTA, CDR2 FQGNSA. The CDR3 is CASSPFNEQFF. DNA for the CDR3: TGTGCCAGCAGCCCCTTCAATGAGCAGTTCTTC.

The chain employs TRBV28 and TRBJ1-2, with 8 bases matching TRBD1. CDR1 MDHEN and CDR2 SYDVKM come from the germline V gene. J gave up 3 bases and V 7 bases, and 4 bases lay outside the gene matches. This CDR3 contains 13 residues. The CDR3 DNA sequence: TGTGCCAGCAATCCACAGGGGGACTATGGCTACACCTTC. This gives the protein CASNPQGDYGYTF.

The V call is TRBV5-8, the J call TRBJ2-3; 8 bases are shared with TRBD2. Germline CDR1 and CDR2: SGHTS and YDEGEE. The CDR3 runs to 17 residues. Trimming at V came to 0 bases and at J to 2 bases, leaving 8 bases not matched to a gene. The CDR3 loop reads CASSLAKGLAYTDTQYF. In nucleotides, the CDR3 is TGTGCCAGCAGCTTGGCCAAAGGACTAGCTTACACAGATACGCAGTATTTT.

The J gene is TRBJ2-7, the V gene TRBV21-1; TRBD1 is the table's D call and was not checked against the DNA. TRBV21-1 is a pseudogene segment. This CDR3 region has 15 residues. The CDR3 DNA reads as TGTGCCAGCGGATTGACATTTACCCCCCGCTACGAGCAGTACTTC. Translating it yields CASGLTFTPRYEQYF.

This chain joins TRBV10-3 and TRBJ2-2; D perhaps matches TRBD2 (6 bases). Germline CDR1 ENHRY, CDR2 SYGVKD. V lost 3 bases, J lost 4 bases, and 12 bases lay in between. The CDR3 runs to 15 residues. CDR3 nucleotide sequence: TGTGCCATCAGTGAAGGAGGGAAGAGCACCGGGGAGCTGTTTTTT. Amino acids: CAISEGGKSTGELFF.

A single count supports this clone. The identical CDR3 is also encoded by other nucleotide sequences in the sample. V and J are TRBV7-9 and TRBJ2-7, with 8 bases that match TRBD1. This CDR3 has 14 residues. Per germline, CDR1 SEHNR and CDR2 FQNEAQ (reference sequence). V lost 5 bases and J lost 0; bases outside the gene matches: 3. CDR3 residues: CASSPTGVSYEQYF. CDR3 bases: TGTGCCAGCAGCCCGACAGGGGTCTCCTACGAGCAGTACTTC.

V usage is TRBV27 and J usage is TRBJ2-1; 9 nucleotides match TRBD2. This CDR3 comprises 15 residues. Germline CDR1 MNHEY, CDR2 SMNVEV (reference sequence). After removal of 5 bases from V and 6 bases from J, the junction contained 8 bases not matched to a gene. The CDR3 DNA follows: TGTGCCAGCAGTCCTCGGGGAGCGGGAGGCAATGAGCAGTTCTTC. The encoded protein is CASSPRGAGGNEQFF.

The gene calls are TRBV6-5 and TRBJ2-2; 9 positions match TRBD1. Germline V lookup: CDR1 MNHEY, CDR2 SVGAGI. Trimming removed 1 base from V and 5 bases from J; junction bases left unmatched: 2. The CDR3 totals 15 residues. CDR3 coding DNA: TGTGCCAGCAGTTACTGGACAGGGGATACCGGGGAGCTGTTTTTT. This translates into CASSYWTGDTGELFF.

This chain joins TRBV6-5 and TRBJ1-5, with D perhaps TRBD1 (6 bases). The CDR3 runs 15 residues. Germline-derived CDR1 and CDR2 are MNHEY and SVGAGI. V shed 5 bases and J shed 1 base, with 12 bases lying between them. This CDR3 reads CASSPDRLSNQPQHF. CDR3 nucleotide sequence: TGTGCCAGCAGTCCGGACAGACTGAGCAATCAGCCCCAGCATTTT.

With regard to this clone: This CDR3 is also generated by other DNA sequences in the sample. The chain uses TRBV7-9 and TRBJ2-7, with a tentative D call TRBD1 (6 bases). V lost 3 bases and J lost 6, with 9 bases in between. The length of the CDR3 is 12 residues. The V gene's germline CDR1 is SEHNR and CDR2 FQNEAQ (reference sequence). CDR3: CASSFPRGEQYF. The CDR3 DNA follows: TGTGCCAGCAGCTTCCCCAGGGGCGAGCAGTACTTC.

This clone was seen only a few times. The V gene is TRBV19, the J gene TRBJ1-1; the match to TRBD1 covers 11 bases. V shed 5 bases, J shed 1 base, and the junction held 6 bases outside the gene matches. Germline V CDR1 and CDR2: LNHDA, SQIVND (reference sequence). The CDR3 totals 16 residues. In nucleotides, the CDR3 is TGTGCCAGTAGTTTACCGGGACAGGGGGGGAACACTGAAGCTTTCTTT. It codes for CASSLPGQGGNTEAFF.

The chain employs TRBV4-1 and TRBJ1-4, with 7 bases matching TRBD1. J gave up 2 bases and V 2 bases, and 5 bases lay outside the gene matches. This CDR3 spans 16 amino acids. Germline V gene data show CDR1 as MGHRA and CDR2 as YSYEKL. Written as DNA, the CDR3 is TGCGCCAGCAGCCAACCTACAGGGGTGACTAATGAAAAACTGTTTTTT. Residues: CASSQPTGVTNEKLFF.

The rearrangement links TRBV11-2 to TRBJ2-1; 8 bases are shared with TRBD2. This CDR3 contains 15 residues. From germline, CDR1 is SGHAT and CDR2 FQNNGV. The ends lost 5 bases at V and 9 bases at J; junction bases unmatched: 12. The CDR3 protein is CASSPSGGRTGEQFF. The DNA for the CDR3 is TGTGCCAGCAGCCCGTCCGGCGGGAGGACCGGTGAGCAGTTCTTC.

The chain couples TRBV6-5 to TRBJ2-1, with D tentatively TRBD1 or TRBD2 (6 bases each). The germline CDR1 and CDR2 sequences are MNHEY and SVGAGI. Trimming shortened V by 5 bases and J by 6 bases, and 17 bases separated the two germline ends. The CDR3 sequence is 15 residues long. CDR3 in amino acids: CASSASRGVGNEQFF. As DNA, the CDR3 is TGTGCCAGCAGTGCATCTAGGGGGGTGGGCAATGAGCAGTTCTTC.

The gene calls are TRBV27 and TRBJ2-7; TRBD1 agrees at 9 bases. Trimming at V came to 6 bases and at J to 3 bases, leaving 9 bases not matched to a gene. The germline V gene has CDR1 MNHEY and CDR2 SMNVEV (reference sequence). The CDR3 runs 15 residues. CDR3: CASSRGRQGGYEQYF. The CDR3 DNA reads TGTGCCAGCAGCCGGGGCAGACAGGGGGGCTACGAGCAGTACTTC.

The chain carries TRBV19 and TRBJ2-7; D is ambiguous. Germline CDR1 is LNHDA and CDR2 is SQIVND (reference sequence). Between the trimmed V and J ends, which lost 3 bases and 1 base, there was a span of 13 bases. This CDR3 region has 15 residues. In DNA, the CDR3 is TGTGCCAGTAGTATGGTGGCGATCCCGTCCTACGAGCAGTACTTC. Protein product: CASSMVAIPSYEQYF.

The chain uses TRBV5-6 and TRBJ2-1; TRBD1 is a possible D gene (6 bases). CDR1 SGHDT and CDR2 YYEEEE come from the germline V gene. CDR3 size: 12 residues. The V end was cut by 4 bases, the J end by 9 bases, with 11 bases between. The CDR3: CASSQGLGEQFF. The DNA of the CDR3 is TGTGCCAGCAGCCAGGGGCTGGGTGAGCAGTTCTTC.

In nucleotides, the CDR3 is TGTGCCAGCAGCTTAGGTCTAGGGGTCCAAGAGACCCAGTACTTC. Translated, it gives CASSLGLGVQETQYF. The chain links TRBV7-9 to TRBJ2-5, with a weak D call TRBD1 (5 bases). Germline CDR1 and CDR2: SEHNR and FQNEAQ (reference sequence). Deletions cut 1 base from V and 1 base from J, with 10 bases between. The CDR3 is 15 residues long.

This chain connects TRBV6-1 to TRBJ2-7; 7 nucleotides line up with TRBD1. This CDR3 spans 14 amino acids. With V trimmed by 6 bases and J by 0 bases, 5 bases remained unmatched. Germline lookup yields CDR1 MNHNS and CDR2 SASEGT. The CDR3 region has the DNA TGTGCCAGCAGCTCGGACAGGTACTCCTACGAGCAGTACTTC. This gives the protein CASSSDRYSYEQYF.

For this clone: A read error may account for a junction end that differs from germline. Other nucleotide sequences from this sample produce the same CDR3. The genes are TRBV6-5 and TRBJ1-1; 12 bases fit TRBD1. Germline V gene sequence: CDR1 MNHEY, CDR2 SVGAGI. This CDR3 comprises 14 residues. The CDR3 DNA reads TGTGCCAGCAGTTACGGGACAGGGGGCACTGAAGCTTTTTTT. This sequence encodes CASSYGTGGTEAFF.

The chain employs TRBV27 and TRBJ1-4; 8 bases map to TRBD1. Germline trimming cut 5 bases from V and 8 bases from J; bases unmatched to any gene: 7. The CDR3 contains 14 residues. The germline V gene encodes CDR1 MNHEY and CDR2 SMNVEV (reference sequence). For the CDR3, the DNA is TGTGCCAGCAGTCGTACAGGGGGGACGGAAAAACTGTTTTTT. Translation: CASSRTGGTEKLFF.

This clone has a single count. The CDR3 DNA is TGTGCCAGCAGTCCCTTAACTACGACAGGGATTTTAGAGACCCAGTACTTC. The encoded protein is CASSPLTTTGILETQYF. The J gene is TRBJ2-5, the V gene TRBV27, with 7 bases lining up with TRBD1. CDR1 is MNHEY, CDR2 SMNVEV, per germline (reference sequence). V dropped 5 bases and J dropped 4; count of bases not matched to a gene: 16. CDR3 length: 17 residues.

As for this clone: Other DNA sequences within the sample encode an identical CDR3. The genes are TRBV27 and TRBJ2-6; no clear D gene. Trimming removed 5 bases from V and 0 bases from J, with 5 bases in between. This CDR3 is 14 amino acids long. Per the germline V gene, CDR1 is MNHEY and CDR2 is SMNVEV (reference sequence). CDR3 DNA: TGTGCCAGCAGTCCCCGCTCTGGGGCCAACGTCCTGACTTTC. Its protein is CASSPRSGANVLTF.

CDR3 region: CASSLEGLYEQYF. The CDR3 DNA reads TGTGCCAGCAGTTTGGAGGGCCTCTACGAGCAGTACTTC. This chain connects TRBV27 to TRBJ2-7; D may be TRBD2 (6 bases). Germline V gene data show CDR1 as MNHEY and CDR2 as SMNVEV (reference sequence). V lost 3 bases and J 3 bases, leaving 9 bases between the germline ends. CDR3 length: 13 amino acids.

The V gene is TRBV5-6, the J gene TRBJ2-1, with D uncertain. With 2 bases removed from V and 6 bases from J, the gap between germline ends came to 15 bases. This CDR3 is built from 15 residues. Germline V lookup: CDR1 SGHDT, CDR2 YYEEEE. The chain's CDR3 is CASSFDPYPRNEQFF. The CDR3 DNA is TGTGCCAGCAGCTTTGATCCCTATCCACGCAATGAGCAGTTCTTC.